This T cell receptor (beta chain) emerged from a study of blood T cell repertoires in COVID-19. Across the whole study: Samples taken during acute and convalescent COVID-19 were collected in the United States, Italy and Spain. Sample material is recorded as cDNA or gDNA derived from T cells, B-cell-depleted T cells, or PBMCs.

This clone was counted a single time. Sequencing was performed with immunoSEQ multiplex PCR; in TCRdb, only in-frame clones are kept and a portion is missing. This table has approximately 250,000 clones, approximately 89% appearing once. Germline CDR1 and CDR2: SGHTA and FQGNSA. Trimming took off 5 bases at V and 7 bases at J, with 20 bases between the two ends. The CDR3 spans 16 residues. This chain connects TRBV7-2 to TRBJ2-2; D possibly corresponds to TRBD1 (6 bases). The sequencing input was peripheral blood. The TCR sequence derives from a man aged 35-49 years with active or convalescent COVID-19. The CDR3 protein is CASSPTASQGGGELFF. CDR3 in DNA: TGTGCCAGCAGCCCGACAGCGTCGCAAGGGGGCGGGGAGCTGTTTTTT.